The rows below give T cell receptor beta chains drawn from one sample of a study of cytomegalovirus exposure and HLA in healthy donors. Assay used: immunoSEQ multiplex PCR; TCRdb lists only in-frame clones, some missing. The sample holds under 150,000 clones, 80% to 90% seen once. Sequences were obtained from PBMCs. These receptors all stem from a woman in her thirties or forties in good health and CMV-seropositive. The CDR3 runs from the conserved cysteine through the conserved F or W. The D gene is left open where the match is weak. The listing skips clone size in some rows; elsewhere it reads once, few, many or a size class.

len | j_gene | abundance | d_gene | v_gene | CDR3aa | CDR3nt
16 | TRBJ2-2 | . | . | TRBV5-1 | CASSLDGGLNTGELFF | TGCGCCAGCAGCTTGGACGGGGGGCTGAACACCGGGGAGCTGTTTTTT
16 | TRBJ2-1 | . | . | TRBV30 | CAWSGAGQPSYNEQFF | TGTGCCTGGAGTGGGGCGGGACAGCCCTCCTACAATGAGCAGTTCTTC
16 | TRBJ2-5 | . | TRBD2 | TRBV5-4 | CASKSGTSEYQETQYF | TGTGCCAGCAAATCCGGGACTAGTGAGTACCAAGAGACCCAGTACTTC
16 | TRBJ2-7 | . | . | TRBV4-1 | CASSQVGGRLNYEQYF | TGCGCCAGCAGCCAAGTGGGAGGCAGGCTAAACTACGAGCAGTACTTC
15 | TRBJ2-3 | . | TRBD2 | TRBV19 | CASSKSSGSADTQYF | TGTGCCAGTAGTAAGTCTAGCGGGAGTGCAGATACGCAGTATTTT
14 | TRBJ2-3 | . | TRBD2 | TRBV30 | CAWSVGGSTDTQYF | TGTGCCTGGAGTGTGGGGGGGTCCACAGATACGCAGTATTTT
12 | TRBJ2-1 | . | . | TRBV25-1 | CASSVLGNEQFF | TGTGCCAGCAGTGTACTAGGAAACGAGCAGTTCTTC
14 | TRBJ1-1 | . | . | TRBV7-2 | CASSLRQTNTEAFF | TGTGCCAGCAGCTTAAGACAAACGAACACTGAAGCTTTCTTT
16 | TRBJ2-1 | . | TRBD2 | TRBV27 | CASSLTGGGSYNEQFF | TGTGCCAGCAGTTTAACGGGAGGAGGGTCCTACAATGAGCAGTTCTTC
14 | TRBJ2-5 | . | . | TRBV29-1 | CSIRRSGAQETQYF | TGCAGCATTCGAAGGTCAGGGGCCCAAGAGACCCAGTACTTC
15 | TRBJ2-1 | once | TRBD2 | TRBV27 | CASSKAGSAHNEQFF | TGTGCCAGCAGTAAAGCGGGATCGGCACACAATGAGCAGTTCTTC
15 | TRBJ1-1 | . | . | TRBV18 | CASSPKGGLNTEAFF | TGTGCCAGCTCACCTAAAGGGGGTCTGAACACTGAAGCTTTCTTT
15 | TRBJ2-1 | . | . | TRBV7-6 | CASSVGSGAYNEQFF | TGTGCCAGCAGCGTCGGGAGTGGGGCCTACAATGAGCAGTTCTTC
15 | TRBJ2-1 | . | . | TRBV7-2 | CASSLRASIYNEQFF | TGTGCCAGCTCCCTGCGGGCCTCTATCTACAATGAGCAGTTCTTC
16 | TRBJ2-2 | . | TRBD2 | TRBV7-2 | CASSQQLAGGTGELFF | TGTGCCAGCAGCCAGCAACTAGCGGGAGGCACCGGGGAGCTGTTTTTT
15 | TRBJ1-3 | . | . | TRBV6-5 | CASSSGQRSGNTIYF | TGTGCCAGCAGTTCCGGACAGCGCTCTGGAAACACCATATATTTT
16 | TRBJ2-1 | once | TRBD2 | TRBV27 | CASKSTSGSSYNEQFF | TGTGCCAGCAAATCGACTAGCGGGAGCTCCTACAATGAGCAGTTCTTC
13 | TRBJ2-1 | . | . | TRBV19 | CASSISSFDEQFF | TGTGCCAGTAGTATCTCTAGCTTTGACGAGCAGTTCTTC
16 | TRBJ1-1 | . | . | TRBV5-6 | CASSQKAGSRATEAFF | TGTGCCAGCAGCCAGAAGGCGGGCTCGAGGGCCACTGAAGCTTTCTTT
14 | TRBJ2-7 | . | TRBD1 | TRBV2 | CASSVGTGYHEQYF | TGTGCCAGCAGTGTGGGGACAGGGTACCACGAGCAGTACTTC
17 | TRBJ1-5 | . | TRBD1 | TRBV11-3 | CASSLKTGGAGGQPQHF | TGTGCCAGCAGCTTAAAGACAGGGGGCGCGGGAGGGCAGCCCCAGCATTTT
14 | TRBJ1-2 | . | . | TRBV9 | CASSVGGAGYGYTF | TGTGCCAGCAGCGTAGGCGGGGCGGGGTATGGCTACACCTTC
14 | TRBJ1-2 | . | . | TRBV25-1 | CASSGPGLRYGYTF | TGTGCCAGCAGTGGACCGGGACTTAGGTATGGCTACACCTTC
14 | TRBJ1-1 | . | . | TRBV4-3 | CASSQTEGNTEAFF | TGCGCCAGCAGCCAAACAGAGGGCAACACTGAAGCTTTCTTT
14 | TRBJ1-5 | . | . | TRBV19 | CASSILGSGQPQHF | TGTGCCAGTAGTATTCTCGGGTCCGGTCAGCCCCAGCATTTT
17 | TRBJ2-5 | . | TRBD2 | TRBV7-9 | CASSSGLAGGERETQYF | TGTGCCAGCAGCTCGGGACTAGCGGGGGGAGAGAGGGAGACCCAGTACTTC
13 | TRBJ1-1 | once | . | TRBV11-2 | CASSSGGTREAFF | TGTGCCAGCAGCTCGGGGGGCACCCGGGAAGCTTTCTTT
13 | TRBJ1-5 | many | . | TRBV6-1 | CASSPKTGTPQHF | TGTGCCAGCAGCCCCAAAACAGGGACGCCCCAGCATTTT
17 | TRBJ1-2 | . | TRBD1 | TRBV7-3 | CASSLTGATGGDYGYTF | TGTGCCAGCAGCTTAACGGGGGCAACAGGGGGCGACTATGGCTACACCTTC
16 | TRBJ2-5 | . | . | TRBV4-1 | CASSQDLGGLRETQYF | TGCGCCAGCAGCCAAGATCTGGGGGGACTTAGGGAGACCCAGTACTTC
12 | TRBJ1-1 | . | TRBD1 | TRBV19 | CASNRGGTEAFF | TGTGCCAGCAACAGGGGGGGCACTGAAGCTTTCTTT
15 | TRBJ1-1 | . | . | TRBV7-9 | CASSSLGGMNTEAFF | TGTGCCAGCAGCTCCCTCGGGGGAATGAACACTGAAGCTTTCTTT
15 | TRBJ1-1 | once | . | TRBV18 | CASSPRAGDATEAFF | TGTGCCAGCTCACCAAGAGCAGGGGACGCCACTGAAGCTTTCTTT
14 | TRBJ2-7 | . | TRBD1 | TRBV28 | CASTTGGTPYEQYF | TGTGCCAGCACCACAGGGGGGACCCCCTACGAGCAGTACTTC
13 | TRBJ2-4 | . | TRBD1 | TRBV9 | CASSAEQGNIQYF | TGTGCCAGCAGCGCCGAACAGGGGAACATTCAGTACTTC
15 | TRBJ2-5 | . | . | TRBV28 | CASSFKGTHQETQYF | TGTGCCAGCAGTTTCAAAGGGACTCACCAAGAGACCCAGTACTTC
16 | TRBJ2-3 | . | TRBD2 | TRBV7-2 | CASLITSGRGVDTQYF | TGTGCCAGCCTGATCACTAGCGGGAGAGGGGTAGATACGCAGTATTTT
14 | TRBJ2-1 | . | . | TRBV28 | CASSFSNSYNEQFF | TGTGCCAGCAGTTTTTCCAACTCCTACAATGAGCAGTTCTTC
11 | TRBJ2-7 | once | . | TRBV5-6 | CASSSDYEQYF | TGTGCCAGCAGCTCAGACTACGAGCAGTACTTC
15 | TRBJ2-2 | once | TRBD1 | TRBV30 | CAWRGQGVGTGELFF | TGTGCCTGGAGGGGACAGGGGGTTGGGACCGGGGAGCTGTTTTTT
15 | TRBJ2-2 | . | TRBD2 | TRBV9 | CASSPTGGNTGELFF | TGTGCCAGCAGCCCCACGGGAGGCAACACCGGGGAGCTGTTTTTT
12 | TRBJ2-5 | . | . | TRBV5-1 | CASSLTGETQYF | TGCGCCAGCAGCTTGACGGGTGAGACCCAGTACTTC
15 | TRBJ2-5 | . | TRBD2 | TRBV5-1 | CASSYTSGGSETQYF | TGCGCCAGCAGTTATACTAGCGGGGGTTCAGAGACCCAGTACTTC
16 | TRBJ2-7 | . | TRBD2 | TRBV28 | CASSFPPTSGTYEQYF | TGTGCCAGCAGTTTCCCGCCCACTAGCGGAACCTACGAGCAGTACTTC
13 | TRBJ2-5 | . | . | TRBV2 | CASSGPGRETQYF | TGTGCCAGCAGTGGCCCAGGGAGGGAGACCCAGTACTTC
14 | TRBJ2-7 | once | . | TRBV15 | CATTPTGNWDEQYF | TGTGCCACCACCCCGACAGGAAATTGGGACGAGCAGTACTTC
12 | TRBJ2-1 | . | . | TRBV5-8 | CASSPRRYEQFF | TGTGCCAGCAGCCCTAGGAGGTATGAGCAGTTCTTC
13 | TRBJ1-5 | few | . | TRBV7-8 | CASSLSQGEPQHF | TGTGCCAGCAGCTTAAGTCAGGGCGAGCCCCAGCATTTT
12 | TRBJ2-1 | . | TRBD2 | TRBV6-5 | CASRSSGNEQFF | TGTGCCAGCAGATCTAGCGGAAATGAGCAGTTCTTC
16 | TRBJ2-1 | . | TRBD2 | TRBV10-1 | CASSRNNGGAENEQFF | TGCGCCAGCAGCCGAAATAACGGGGGGGCGGAAAATGAGCAGTTCTTC
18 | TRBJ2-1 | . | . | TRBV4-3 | CASSQVWSESSSYNEQFF | TGCGCCAGCAGCCAAGTCTGGAGTGAGTCGAGCTCCTACAATGAGCAGTTCTTC
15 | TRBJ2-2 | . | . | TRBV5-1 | CASSLTVIDTGELFF | TGCGCCAGCAGCTTGACGGTAATCGACACCGGGGAGCTGTTTTTT
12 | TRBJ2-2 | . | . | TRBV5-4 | CASSPYTGELFF | TGTGCCAGCAGCCCTTATACCGGGGAGCTGTTTTTT